This T cell receptor beta chain is drawn from a study of response to subunit inactivated influenza vaccine. The CDR3 consists of 16 residues. V lost 5 bases and J 1 base, leaving 17 bases between the germline ends. CDR1 and CDR2 from the germline V gene are MNHEY and SMNVEV (reference sequence). This clonotype was found a few times. Its cognate antigen is unknown. Each CDR3 protein is one row after TCRdb ran MiXCR on the RT-PCR reads. The table records roughly 550,000 distinct CDR3 sequences, 20% to 25% of them present only once. Study results and caveats: Authors suggested each seasonal influenza vaccination recruits few new T cells.

The data also belong to a second study, concerning T cells expressing NK-cell markers. From that report: It was by 5'RACE template switching with UMIs that TCR beta cDNA was made. Sorted CD3+CD56-NKG2C+, CD3+CD56+NKG2C- and CD3+CD56+NKG2C+ T cells were the source of the TCR beta repertoires. A few of the donors also had these clonotypes leading their CD3+CD56-NKG2C+ fraction. Questions lingered over whether expanded NKG2C+ T cell clones were HCMV-specific.

This clonotype was obtained from a man over 45 who received an inactivated influenza vaccine. This sequence joins TRBV27 and TRBJ1-2; possibly TRBD1 for D (6 bases). The sequencing used CD4+ T cells sorted from PBMCs, collected 11 to 12 days after vaccination. The CDR3 loop is CASSLRAGAVNYGYTF. CDR3 in DNA: TGTGCCAGCAGTCTAAGAGCAGGGGCTGTTAACTATGGCTACACCTTC.